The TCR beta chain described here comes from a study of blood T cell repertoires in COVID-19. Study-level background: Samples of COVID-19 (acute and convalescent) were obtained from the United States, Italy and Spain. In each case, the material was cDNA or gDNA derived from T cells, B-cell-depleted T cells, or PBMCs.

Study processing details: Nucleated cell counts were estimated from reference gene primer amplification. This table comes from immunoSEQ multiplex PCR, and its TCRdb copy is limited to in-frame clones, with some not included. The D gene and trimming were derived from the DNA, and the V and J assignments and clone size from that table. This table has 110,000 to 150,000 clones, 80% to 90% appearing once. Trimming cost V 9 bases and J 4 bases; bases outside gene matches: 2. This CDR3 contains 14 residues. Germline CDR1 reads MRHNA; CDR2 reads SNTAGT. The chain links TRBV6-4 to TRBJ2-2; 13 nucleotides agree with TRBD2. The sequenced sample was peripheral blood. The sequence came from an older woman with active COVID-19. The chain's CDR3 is CASRLAGGTGELFF. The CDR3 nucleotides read TGTGCCAGTAGACTAGCGGGAGGCACCGGGGAGCTGTTTTTT.